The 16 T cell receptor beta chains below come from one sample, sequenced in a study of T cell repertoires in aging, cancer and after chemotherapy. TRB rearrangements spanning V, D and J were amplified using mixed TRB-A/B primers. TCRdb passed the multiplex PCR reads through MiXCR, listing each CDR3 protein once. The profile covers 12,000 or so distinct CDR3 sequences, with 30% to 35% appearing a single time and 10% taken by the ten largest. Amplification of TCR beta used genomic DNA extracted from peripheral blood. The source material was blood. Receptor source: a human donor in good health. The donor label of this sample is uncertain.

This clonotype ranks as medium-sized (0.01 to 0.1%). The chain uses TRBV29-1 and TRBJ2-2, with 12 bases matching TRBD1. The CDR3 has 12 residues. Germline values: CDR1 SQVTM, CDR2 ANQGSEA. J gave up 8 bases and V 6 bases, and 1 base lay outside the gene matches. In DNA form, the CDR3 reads TGCAGCGTGGGACAGGGGGCAGGGGAGCTGTTTTTT. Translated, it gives CSVGQGAGELFF.

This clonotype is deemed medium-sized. The CDR3 here is CASSLEGGETQYF. The CDR3 DNA is TGTGCCAGCAGCTTAGAGGGGGGAGAGACCCAGTACTTC. The chain joins TRBV11-1 to TRBJ2-5, with D perhaps TRBD1 or TRBD2 (6 bases each). CDR1 is SGHAT and CDR2 is FQDESV in the germline V gene (reference sequence). Trimming left V 1 base short and J 4 bases short, with 7 bases between. The CDR3 runs to 13 residues.

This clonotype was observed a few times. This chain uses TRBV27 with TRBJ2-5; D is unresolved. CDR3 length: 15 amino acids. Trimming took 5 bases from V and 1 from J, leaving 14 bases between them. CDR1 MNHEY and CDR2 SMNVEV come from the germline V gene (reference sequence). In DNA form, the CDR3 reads TGTGCCAGCAGTCCCCGCGCGATCGTCCAAGAGACCCAGTACTTC. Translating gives CASSPRAIVQETQYF.

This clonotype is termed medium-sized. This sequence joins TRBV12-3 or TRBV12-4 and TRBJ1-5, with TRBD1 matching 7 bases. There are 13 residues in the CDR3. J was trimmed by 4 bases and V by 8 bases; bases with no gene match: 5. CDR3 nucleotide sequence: TGTGCCAGCGCCAGGGGGGGAAATCAGCCCCAGCATTTT. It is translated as CASARGGNQPQHF.

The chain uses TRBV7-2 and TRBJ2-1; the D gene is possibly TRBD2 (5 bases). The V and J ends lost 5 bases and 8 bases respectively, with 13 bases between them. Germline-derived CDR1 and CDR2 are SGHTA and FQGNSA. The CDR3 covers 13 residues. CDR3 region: CASSTATRDEQFF. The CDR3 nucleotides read TGTGCCAGCAGCACCGCCACTAGGGATGAGCAGTTCTTC.

The CDR3 sequence: CATSRDSVTDLNTEAFF. Here the CDR3 DNA reads TGTGCCACCAGCAGGGATTCCGTCACGGATTTGAACACTGAAGCTTTCTTT. The chain combines TRBV15 with TRBJ1-1; D is uncertain. The V and J ends lost 3 bases and 0 bases respectively, with 17 bases between them. This CDR3 comprises 17 residues. The germline gives CDR1 LNHNV, CDR2 YYDKDF (reference sequence). Supplemented by reference TRBV15 and TRBJ1-1, the full variable domain reads DAMVIQNPRYQVTQFGKPVTLSCSQTLNHNVMYWYQQKSSQAPKLLFHYYDKDFNNEADTPDNFQSRRPNTSFCFLDIRSPGLGDTAMYLCATSRDSVTDLNTEAFFGQGTRLTVV.

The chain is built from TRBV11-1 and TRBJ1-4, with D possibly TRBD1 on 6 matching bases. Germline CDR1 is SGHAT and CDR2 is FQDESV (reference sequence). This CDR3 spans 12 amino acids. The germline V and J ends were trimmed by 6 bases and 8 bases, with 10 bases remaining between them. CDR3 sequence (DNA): TGTGCCAGCAGGGGGGGCCGGGAAAAACTGTTTTTT. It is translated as CASRGGREKLFF.

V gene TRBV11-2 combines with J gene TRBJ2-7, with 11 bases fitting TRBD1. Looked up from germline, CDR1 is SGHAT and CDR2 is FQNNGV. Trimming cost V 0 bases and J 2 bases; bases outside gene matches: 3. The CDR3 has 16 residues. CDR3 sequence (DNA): TGTGCCAGCAGCTTAGATGGGGGACAGGGGGCCTACGAGCAGTACTTC. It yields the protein CASSLDGGQGAYEQYF.

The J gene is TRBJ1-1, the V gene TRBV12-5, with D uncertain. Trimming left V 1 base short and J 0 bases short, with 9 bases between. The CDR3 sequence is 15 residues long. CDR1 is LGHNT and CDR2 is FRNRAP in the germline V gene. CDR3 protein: CASGLGRYMNTEAFF. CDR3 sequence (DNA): TGTGCTAGTGGTTTGGGGAGATACATGAACACTGAAGCTTTCTTT.

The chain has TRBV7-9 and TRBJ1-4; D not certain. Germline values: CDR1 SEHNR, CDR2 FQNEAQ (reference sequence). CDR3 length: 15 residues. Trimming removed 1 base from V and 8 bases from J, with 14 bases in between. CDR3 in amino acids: CASSLGSGEVEKLFF. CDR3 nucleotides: TGTGCCAGCAGCTTAGGGAGCGGGGAGGTAGAAAAACTGTTTTTT.

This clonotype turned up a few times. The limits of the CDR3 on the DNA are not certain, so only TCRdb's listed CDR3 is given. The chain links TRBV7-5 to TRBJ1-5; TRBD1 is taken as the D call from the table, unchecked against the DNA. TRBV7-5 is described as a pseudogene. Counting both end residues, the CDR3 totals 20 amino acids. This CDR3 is CISVPEAFGSRGVGNQPQHF.

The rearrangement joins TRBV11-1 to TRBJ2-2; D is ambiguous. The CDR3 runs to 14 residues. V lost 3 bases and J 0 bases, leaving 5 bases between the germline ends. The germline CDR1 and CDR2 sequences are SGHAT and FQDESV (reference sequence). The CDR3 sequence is CASSFVTNTGELFF. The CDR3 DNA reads TGTGCCAGCAGCTTTGTAACGAACACCGGGGAGCTGTTTTTT.

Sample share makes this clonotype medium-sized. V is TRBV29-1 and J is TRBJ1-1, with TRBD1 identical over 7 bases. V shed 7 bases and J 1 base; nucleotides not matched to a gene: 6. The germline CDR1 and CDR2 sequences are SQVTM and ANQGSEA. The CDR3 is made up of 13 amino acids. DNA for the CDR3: TGCAGCGCCACAAGGACAGGGAACACTGAAGCTTTCTTT. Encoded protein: CSATRTGNTEAFF. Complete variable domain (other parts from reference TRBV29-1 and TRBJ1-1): SAVISQKPSRDICQRGTSLTIQCQVDSQVTMMFWYRQQPGQSLTLIATANQGSEATYESGFVIDKFPISRPNLTFSTLTVSNMSPEDSSIYLCSATRTGNTEAFFGQGTRLTVV.

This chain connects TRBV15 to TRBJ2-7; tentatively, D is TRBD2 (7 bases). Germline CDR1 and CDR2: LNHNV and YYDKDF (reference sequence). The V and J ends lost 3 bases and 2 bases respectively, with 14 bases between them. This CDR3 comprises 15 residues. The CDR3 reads CATSRRGGGPYEQYF. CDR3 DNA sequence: TGTGCCACCAGCAGGCGAGGGGGGGGCCCCTACGAGCAGTACTTC. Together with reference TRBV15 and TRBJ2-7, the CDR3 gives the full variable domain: DAMVIQNPRYQVTQFGKPVTLSCSQTLNHNVMYWYQQKSSQAPKLLFHYYDKDFNNEADTPDNFQSRRPNTSFCFLDIRSPGLGDTAMYLCATSRRGGGPYEQYFGPGTRLTVT.

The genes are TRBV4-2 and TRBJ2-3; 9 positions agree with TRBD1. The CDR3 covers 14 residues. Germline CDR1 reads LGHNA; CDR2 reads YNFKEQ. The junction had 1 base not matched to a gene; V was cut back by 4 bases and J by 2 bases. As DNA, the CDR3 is TGTGCCAGCAGCCGGACAGGGGACACAGATACGCAGTATTTT. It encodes CASSRTGDTDTQYF.

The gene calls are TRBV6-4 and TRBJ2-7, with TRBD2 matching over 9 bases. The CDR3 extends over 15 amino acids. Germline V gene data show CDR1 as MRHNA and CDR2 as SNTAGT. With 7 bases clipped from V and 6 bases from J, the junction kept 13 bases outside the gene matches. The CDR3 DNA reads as TGTGCCAGCACCCTGGGTAGCGGGGGACCTTGCGAGCAGTACTTC. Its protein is CASTLGSGGPCEQYF.